These 8 T cell receptor beta chains were sequenced from one sample in a study of T cells after yellow fever vaccination. From the 5' RACE reads, TCRdb called clonotypes with MiXCR, one entry per CDR3 protein. The sample carries some 400,000 distinct CDR3 sequences, approximately 5.7% recorded once. The sample in question was PBMCs, obtained 5 days after the yellow fever booster vaccination. These receptors came from a man aged 25-45 years who received the YFV17D yellow fever vaccine.

This clonotype was found a few times. V is TRBV6-2 or TRBV6-3 and J is TRBJ2-3; D tentatively reads TRBD1 or TRBD2 (5 bases each). CDR1 is MNHEY, CDR2 SVGEGT, per germline. This CDR3 is 14 amino acids long. Trimming stripped 6 bases from V and 8 bases from J, with 18 bases between. CDR3 residues: CASSPTGTRLTQYF. The CDR3 DNA reads TGTGCCAGCAGCCCGACGGGGACGAGGCTTACGCAGTATTTT.

This clonotype was counted many times. The chain couples TRBV29-1 to TRBJ2-5; D possibly corresponds to TRBD2 (5 bases). The V end lost 7 bases, the J end lost 4 bases, and 10 bases lay between the germline ends. The V gene's germline CDR1 is SQVTM and CDR2 ANQGSEA. The CDR3 length is 11 residues. The CDR3 here is CSEGEGETQYF. The CDR3 DNA reads TGCAGCGAGGGAGAGGGAGAGACCCAGTACTTC. The entire variable domain, with the rest obtained from reference TRBV29-1 and TRBJ2-5, is as follows: SAVISQKPSRDICQRGTSLTIQCQVDSQVTMMFWYRQQPGQSLTLIATANQGSEATYESGFVIDKFPISRPNLTFSTLTVSNMSPEDSSIYLCSEGEGETQYFGPGTRLLVL.

This clonotype was recorded many times. The V and J genes are TRBV20-1 and TRBJ1-2; TRBD1 agrees at 8 bases. With 5 bases clipped from V and 6 bases from J, the junction kept 14 bases outside the gene matches. The CDR3 has 15 amino acids. Germline CDR1 DFQATT, CDR2 SNEGSKA (reference sequence). In DNA, the CDR3 is TGCAGTGCTCGTGGAGGAGACAGGGGTGCCGATGGCTACACCTTC. Protein sequence: CSARGGDRGADGYTF.

This clonotype was counted at least ten times. This rearrangement joins TRBV19 to TRBJ2-7; 8 bases match TRBD1. J gave up 3 bases and V 10 bases, and 5 bases lay outside the gene matches. Germline V CDR1 and CDR2: LNHDA, SQIVND (reference sequence). The CDR3 sequence is 12 residues long. The CDR3 nucleotides are TGTGCCACAGGAACAGGGGGCTACGAGCAGTACTTC. Translated, it gives CATGTGGYEQYF.

This clonotype was picked up a small number of times. The J gene is TRBJ1-3, the V gene TRBV29-1; D gene uncertain. The CDR3 has 13 residues. V lost 6 bases, J lost 4 bases, and 13 bases lay in between. Looked up from germline, CDR1 is SQVTM and CDR2 is ANQGSEA. This chain's CDR3 is CSVDLPGGNTIYF. The CDR3 DNA is TGCAGCGTGGATCTTCCAGGCGGAAACACCATATATTTT.

This clonotype was seen repeatedly, ten times or more. V is TRBV29-1 and J is TRBJ2-3, with a possible D match to TRBD2 (5 bases). This CDR3 comprises 10 residues. Germline CDR1 and CDR2: SQVTM and ANQGSEA. Trimming cost V 7 bases and J 9 bases, with 11 bases left between them. DNA of the CDR3: TGCAGCGCCGGAGAGGGAACGCAGTATTTT. It encodes CSAGEGTQYF.

This chain joins TRBV4-2 and TRBJ1-2; D is unresolved. Germline values: CDR1 LGHNA, CDR2 YNFKEQ. With 1 base removed from V and 1 base from J, the gap between germline ends came to 7 bases. The CDR3 contains 14 residues. The CDR3 sequence is CASSQGEVNYGYTF. The CDR3 DNA reads as TGTGCCAGCAGCCAAGGGGAAGTTAACTATGGCTACACCTTC.

V gene TRBV7-8 combines with J gene TRBJ2-1, with D perhaps given as TRBD1 or TRBD2 (6 bases each). The V gene lost 2 bases and the J gene lost 8 bases, with 22 bases spanning the gap. Germline-derived CDR1 and CDR2 are SGHVS and FQNEAQ. The CDR3 runs to 17 residues. CDR3 in amino acids: CASSLRDGGIKGDEQFF. The CDR3 DNA follows: TGTGCCAGCAGCTTAAGGGACGGGGGCATCAAGGGGGATGAGCAGTTCTTC.